This TCR beta chain came from a study of CD8 T cells in Susac syndrome. Looking at the study overall: Blood was drawn from patients with Susac syndrome. At that point, they were therapy-naive, on corticosteroids, or on intravenous immunoglobulin alone.

Germline CDR1 and CDR2: KGHSH and LQKENI. The length of the CDR3 is 12 residues. With 1 base removed from V and 6 bases from J, the gap between germline ends came to 4 bases. It was with random hexamers that roughly 0.5 to 1 ug RNA was reverse transcribed. An immunoSEQ multiplex PCR amplified TCR beta CDR3 over 54 Vbeta and 13 Jbeta. TCRdb reprocessed the immunoSEQ multiplex PCR reads via MiXCR and lists one record per CDR3 protein. The sample carries about 150,000 distinct CDR3 sequences, 85% to 95% recorded once. Study results and caveats: CD4+ T cell repertoires in Susac syndrome exhibited no evidence of clonal expansion.

About this clonotype itself: The antigen is unknown.

Material for sequencing was CD4+ T cells from PBMCs. This sequence joins TRBV18 and TRBJ2-1; D unclear. The sequence derives from a human donor with Susac syndrome. The CDR3 here is CASSPQVNEQFF. Written as DNA, the CDR3 is TGTGCCAGCTCACCACAGGTCAATGAGCAGTTCTTC.